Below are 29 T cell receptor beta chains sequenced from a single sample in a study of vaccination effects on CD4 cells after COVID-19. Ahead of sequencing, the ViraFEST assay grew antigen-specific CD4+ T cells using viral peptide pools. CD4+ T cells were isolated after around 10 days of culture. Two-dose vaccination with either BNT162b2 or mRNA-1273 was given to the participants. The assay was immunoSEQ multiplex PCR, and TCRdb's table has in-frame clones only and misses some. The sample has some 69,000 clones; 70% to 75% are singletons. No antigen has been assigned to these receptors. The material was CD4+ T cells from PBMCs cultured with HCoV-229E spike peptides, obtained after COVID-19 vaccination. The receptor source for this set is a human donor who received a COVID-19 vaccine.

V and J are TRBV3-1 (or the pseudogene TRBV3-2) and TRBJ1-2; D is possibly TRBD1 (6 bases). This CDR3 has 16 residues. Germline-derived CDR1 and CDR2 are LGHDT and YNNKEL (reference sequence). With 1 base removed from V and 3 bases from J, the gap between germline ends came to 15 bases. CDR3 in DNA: TGTGCCAGCAGCCAAGTCCACAGGGTGGAGTACTATGGCTACACCTTC. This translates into CASSQVHRVEYYGYTF.

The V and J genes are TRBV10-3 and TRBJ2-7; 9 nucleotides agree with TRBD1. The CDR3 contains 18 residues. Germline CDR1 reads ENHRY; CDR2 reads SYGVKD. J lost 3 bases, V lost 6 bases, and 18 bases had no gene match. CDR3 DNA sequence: TGTGCCATCAGCCCAACCGGGACAGGGCTCCTCTACGACTACGAGCAGTACGTC. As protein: CAISPTGTGLLYDYEQYV.

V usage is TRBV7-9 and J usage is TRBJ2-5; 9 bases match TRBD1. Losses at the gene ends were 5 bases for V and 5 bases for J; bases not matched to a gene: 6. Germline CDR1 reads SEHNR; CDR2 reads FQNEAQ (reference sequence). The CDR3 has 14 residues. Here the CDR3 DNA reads TGTGCCAGCAGCCGGACAGGGGCTCGGGAGACCCAGTACTTC. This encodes CASSRTGARETQYF.

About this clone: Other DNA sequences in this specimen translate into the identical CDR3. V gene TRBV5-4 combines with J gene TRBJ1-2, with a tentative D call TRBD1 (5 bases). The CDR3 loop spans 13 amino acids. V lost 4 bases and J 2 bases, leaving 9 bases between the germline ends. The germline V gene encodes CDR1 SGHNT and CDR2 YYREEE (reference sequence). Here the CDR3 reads CASSLDRNYGYTF. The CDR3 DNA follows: TGTGCCAGCAGCCTTGACAGAAACTATGGCTACACCTTC.

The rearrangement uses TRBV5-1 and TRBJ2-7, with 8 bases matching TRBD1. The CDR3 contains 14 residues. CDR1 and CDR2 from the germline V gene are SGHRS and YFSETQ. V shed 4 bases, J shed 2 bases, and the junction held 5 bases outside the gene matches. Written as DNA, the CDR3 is TGCGCCAGCAGCCTGGGGGACAGGCCCTACGAGCAGTACGTC. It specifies CASSLGDRPYEQYV.

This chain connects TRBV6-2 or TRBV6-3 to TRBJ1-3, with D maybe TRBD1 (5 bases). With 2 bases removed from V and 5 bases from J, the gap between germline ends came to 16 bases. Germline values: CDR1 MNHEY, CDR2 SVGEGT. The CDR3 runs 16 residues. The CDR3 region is CASSYGTTAERNTIYF. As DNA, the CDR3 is TGTGCCAGCAGTTACGGGACCACGGCAGAGCGAAACACCATATATTTT.

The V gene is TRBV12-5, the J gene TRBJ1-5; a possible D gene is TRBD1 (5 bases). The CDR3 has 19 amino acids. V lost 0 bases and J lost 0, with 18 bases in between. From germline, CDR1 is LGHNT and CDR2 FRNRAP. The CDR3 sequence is CASGLVEDGQAYSNQPQHF. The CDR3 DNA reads TGTGCTAGTGGTTTGGTAGAGGACGGACAAGCTTATAGCAATCAGCCCCAGCATTTT.

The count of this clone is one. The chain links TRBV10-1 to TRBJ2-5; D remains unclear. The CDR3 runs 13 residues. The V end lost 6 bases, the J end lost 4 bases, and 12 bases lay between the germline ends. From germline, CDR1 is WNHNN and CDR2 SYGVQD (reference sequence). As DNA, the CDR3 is TGCGCCAGCAGCGGCGGATACGGAGAGACCCAGTACTTC. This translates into CASSGGYGETQYF.

CDR3 region: CASSETVSNQPQHF. In nucleotides, the CDR3 is TGTGCCAGCAGTGAGACAGTTAGCAATCAGCCCCAGCATTTT. The J gene is TRBJ1-5, the V gene TRBV6-1, with D maybe TRBD1 (5 bases). CDR1 MNHNS and CDR2 SASEGT come from the germline V gene. V was shortened by 3 bases and J by 0 bases, with 6 bases between the two germline ends. The CDR3 runs 14 residues.

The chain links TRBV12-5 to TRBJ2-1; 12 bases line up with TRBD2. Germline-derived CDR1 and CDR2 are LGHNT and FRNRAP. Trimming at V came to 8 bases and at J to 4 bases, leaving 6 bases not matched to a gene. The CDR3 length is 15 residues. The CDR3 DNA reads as TGTGCTAGTATGTCCGGGACTAGCGGGTACAATGAGCAGTTCTTC. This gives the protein CASMSGTSGYNEQFF.

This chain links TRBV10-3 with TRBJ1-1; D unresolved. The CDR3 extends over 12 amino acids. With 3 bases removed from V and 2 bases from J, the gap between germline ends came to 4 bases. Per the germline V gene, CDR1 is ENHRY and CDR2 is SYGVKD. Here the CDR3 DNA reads TGTGCCATCAGTGATTATAACACTGAAGCTTTCTTT. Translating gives CAISDYNTEAFF.

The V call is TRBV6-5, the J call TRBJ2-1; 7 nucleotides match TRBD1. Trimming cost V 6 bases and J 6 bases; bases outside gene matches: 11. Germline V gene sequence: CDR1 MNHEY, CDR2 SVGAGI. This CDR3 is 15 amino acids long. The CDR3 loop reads CASSTGQNLFNEQFF. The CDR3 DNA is TGTGCCAGCAGCACGGGACAGAATTTATTCAATGAGCAGTTCTTC.

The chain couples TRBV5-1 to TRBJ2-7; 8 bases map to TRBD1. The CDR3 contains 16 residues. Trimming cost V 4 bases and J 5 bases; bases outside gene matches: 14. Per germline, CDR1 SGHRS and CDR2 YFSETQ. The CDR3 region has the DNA TGCGCCAGCAGCCAGGGCCCTTGGACAGGGAGAAACGAGCAGTACGTC. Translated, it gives CASSQGPWTGRNEQYV.

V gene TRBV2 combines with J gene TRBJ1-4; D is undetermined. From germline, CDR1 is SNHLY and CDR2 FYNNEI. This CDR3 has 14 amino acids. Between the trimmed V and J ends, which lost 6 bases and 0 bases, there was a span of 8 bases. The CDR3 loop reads CASSRITTNEKLFF. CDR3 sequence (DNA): TGTGCCAGCAGCCGGATCACAACTAATGAAAAACTGTTTTTT.

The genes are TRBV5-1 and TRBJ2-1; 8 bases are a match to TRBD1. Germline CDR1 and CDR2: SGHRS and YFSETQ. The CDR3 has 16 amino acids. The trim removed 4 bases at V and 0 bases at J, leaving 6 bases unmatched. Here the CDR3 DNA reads TGCGCCAGCAGCCCGCCGACAGGGGACTCCTACAATGAGCAGTTCTTC. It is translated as CASSPPTGDSYNEQFF. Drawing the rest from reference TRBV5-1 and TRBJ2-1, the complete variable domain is KAGVTQTPRYLIKTRGQQVTLSCSPISGHRSVSWYQQTPGQGLQFLFEYFSETQRNKGNFPGRFSGRQFSNSRSEMNVSTLELGDSALYLCASSPPTGDSYNEQFFGPGTRLTVL.

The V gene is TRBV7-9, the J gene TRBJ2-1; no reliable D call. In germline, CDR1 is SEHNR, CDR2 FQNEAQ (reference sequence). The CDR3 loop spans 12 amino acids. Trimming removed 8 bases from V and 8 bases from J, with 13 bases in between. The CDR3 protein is CASRTLRDEQFF. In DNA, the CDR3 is TGTGCCAGCCGTACTCTTAGGGATGAGCAGTTCTTC.

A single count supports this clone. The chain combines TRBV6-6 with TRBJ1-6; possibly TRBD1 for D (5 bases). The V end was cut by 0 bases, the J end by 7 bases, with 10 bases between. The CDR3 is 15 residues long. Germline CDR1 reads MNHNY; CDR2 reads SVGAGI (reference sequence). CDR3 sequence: CASSYSPRENSPLHF. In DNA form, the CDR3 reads TGTGCCAGCAGTTACTCGCCCAGGGAAAATTCACCCCTCCACTTT.

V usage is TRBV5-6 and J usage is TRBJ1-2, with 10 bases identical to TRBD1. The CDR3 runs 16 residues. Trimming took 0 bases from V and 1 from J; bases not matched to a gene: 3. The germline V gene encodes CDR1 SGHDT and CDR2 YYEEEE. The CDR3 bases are TGTGCCAGCAGCTTGGGACAGGGGGCAGTTAACTATGGCTACACCTTC. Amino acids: CASSLGQGAVNYGYTF.

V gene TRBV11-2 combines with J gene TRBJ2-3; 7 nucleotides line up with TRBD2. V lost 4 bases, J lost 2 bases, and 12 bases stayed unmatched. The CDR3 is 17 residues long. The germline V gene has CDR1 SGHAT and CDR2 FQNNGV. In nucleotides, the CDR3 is TGTGCCAGCAGCTGGGAGGGTCGGGACGCCGCCACAGATACGCAGTATTTT. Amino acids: CASSWEGRDAATDTQYF.

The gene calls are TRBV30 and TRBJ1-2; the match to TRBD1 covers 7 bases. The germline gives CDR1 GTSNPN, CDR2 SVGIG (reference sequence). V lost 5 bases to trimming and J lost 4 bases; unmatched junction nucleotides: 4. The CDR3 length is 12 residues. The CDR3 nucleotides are TGTGCCTGGGGGACAGACGTCTATGGCTACACCTTC. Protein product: CAWGTDVYGYTF.

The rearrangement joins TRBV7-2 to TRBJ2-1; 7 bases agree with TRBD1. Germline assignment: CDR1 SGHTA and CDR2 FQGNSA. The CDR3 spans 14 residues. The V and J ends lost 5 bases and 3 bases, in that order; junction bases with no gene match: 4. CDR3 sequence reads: CASSRGQSYNEQFF. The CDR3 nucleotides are TGTGCCAGCAGCAGGGGACAGAGCTACAATGAGCAGTTCTTC.

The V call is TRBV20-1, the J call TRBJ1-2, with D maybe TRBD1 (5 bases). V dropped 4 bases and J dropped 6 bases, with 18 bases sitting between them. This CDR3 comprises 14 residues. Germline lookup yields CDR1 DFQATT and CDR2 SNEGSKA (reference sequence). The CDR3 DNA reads TGCAGTGCTATTGATACCGGGACCAGTGATGGCTACACCTTC. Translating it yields CSAIDTGTSDGYTF.

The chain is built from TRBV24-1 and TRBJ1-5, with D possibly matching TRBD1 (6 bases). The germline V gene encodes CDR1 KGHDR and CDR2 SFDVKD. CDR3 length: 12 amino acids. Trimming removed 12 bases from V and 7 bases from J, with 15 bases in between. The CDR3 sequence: CAAGQGSQPQHF. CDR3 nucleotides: TGTGCCGCCGGGCAGGGGTCCCAGCCCCAGCATTTT.

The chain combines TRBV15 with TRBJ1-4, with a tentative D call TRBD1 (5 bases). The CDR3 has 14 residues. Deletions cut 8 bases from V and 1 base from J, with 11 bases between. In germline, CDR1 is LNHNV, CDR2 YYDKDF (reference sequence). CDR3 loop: CATQRDRTNEKLFF. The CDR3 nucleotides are TGTGCCACCCAGAGGGACCGAACTAATGAAAAACTGTTTTTT.

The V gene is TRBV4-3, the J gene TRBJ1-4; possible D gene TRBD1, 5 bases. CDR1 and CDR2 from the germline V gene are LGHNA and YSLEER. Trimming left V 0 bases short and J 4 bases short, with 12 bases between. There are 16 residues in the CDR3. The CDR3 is CASSQDPQGSNEKLFF. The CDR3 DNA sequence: TGCGCCAGCAGCCAAGATCCCCAGGGAAGTAATGAAAAACTGTTTTTT.

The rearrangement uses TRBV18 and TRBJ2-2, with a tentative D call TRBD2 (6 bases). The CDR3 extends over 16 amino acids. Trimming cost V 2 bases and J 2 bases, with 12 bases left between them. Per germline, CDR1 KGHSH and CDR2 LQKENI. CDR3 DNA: TGTGCCAGCTCACCATCTGGCGGGATAAACACCGGGGAGCTGTTTTTT. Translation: CASSPSGGINTGELFF. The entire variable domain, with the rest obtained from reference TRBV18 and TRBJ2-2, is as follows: NAGVMQNPRHLVRRRGQEARLRCSPMKGHSHVYWYRQLPEEGLKFMVYLQKENIIDESGMPKERFSAEFPKEGPSILRIQQVVRGDSAAYFCASSPSGGINTGELFFGEGSRLTVL.

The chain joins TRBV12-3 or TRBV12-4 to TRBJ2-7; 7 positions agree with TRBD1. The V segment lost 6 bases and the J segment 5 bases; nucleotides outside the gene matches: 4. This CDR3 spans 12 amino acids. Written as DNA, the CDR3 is TGTGCCAGCAGGACAGGGAACCACGAGCAGTACGTC. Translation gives CASRTGNHEQYV.

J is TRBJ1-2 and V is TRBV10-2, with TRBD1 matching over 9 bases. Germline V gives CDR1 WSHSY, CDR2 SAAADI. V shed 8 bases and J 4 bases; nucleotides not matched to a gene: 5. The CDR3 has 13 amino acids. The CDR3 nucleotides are TGCGCCAGCGGGACAGGGATTTCCTATGGCTACACCTTC. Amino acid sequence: CASGTGISYGYTF.

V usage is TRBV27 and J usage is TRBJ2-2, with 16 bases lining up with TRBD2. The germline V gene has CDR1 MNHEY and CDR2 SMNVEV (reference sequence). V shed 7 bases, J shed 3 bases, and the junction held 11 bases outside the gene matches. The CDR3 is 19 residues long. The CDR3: CASTLSGTSGGAYTGELFF. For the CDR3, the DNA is TGTGCCAGCACCCTCTCCGGGACTAGCGGGGGGGCATACACCGGGGAGCTGTTTTTT.